The 21 T cell receptor beta chains given below trace back to one sample, sequenced in a study of PD-L1 blockade in urothelial cancer. Generated by immunoSEQ multiplex PCR, the TCRdb table keeps only in-frame clones and is missing some. Here the sample spans 85,000 to 90,000 clones, about 84% being singletons. Time point meaning: pretreatment peripheral blood. The source material was PBMCs, sampled around atezolizumab (anti-PD-L1) treatment. These TCRs come from a man in his sixties with urothelial cancer.

A few counts support this clone. The genes are TRBV30 and TRBJ2-5, with a possible D match to TRBD2 (6 bases). V shed 3 bases and J shed 4 bases, with 18 bases lying between them. This CDR3 contains 15 residues. CDR1 is GTSNPN and CDR2 is SVGIG in the germline V gene (reference sequence). CDR3 in amino acids: CAWRRRTGVRETQYF. The CDR3 DNA reads TGTGCCTGGAGAAGGCGGACGGGGGTAAGAGAGACCCAGTACTTC.

The CDR3 DNA follows: TGTGCCAGTAAGGAAGGACAGGGCTCCTACGAGCAGTACTTC. Amino acid sequence: CASKEGQGSYEQYF. The rearrangement joins TRBV19 to TRBJ2-7, with 8 bases matching TRBD1. The V segment lost 7 bases and the J segment 0 bases; nucleotides outside the gene matches: 5. This CDR3 comprises 14 residues. CDR1 is LNHDA, CDR2 SQIVND, per germline (reference sequence).

The chain recombines TRBV30 with TRBJ2-3; 10 bases are shared with TRBD2. V gave up 0 bases and J gave up 2 bases; unmatched junction bases: 5. Germline V CDR1 and CDR2: GTSNPN, SVGIG (reference sequence). The CDR3 length is 16 residues. CDR3 in DNA: TGTGCCTGGAGTGTAGAAACTAGCGGGACCACAGATACGCAGTATTTT. Protein sequence: CAWSVETSGTTDTQYF.

The V and J genes are TRBV28 and TRBJ2-5; TRBD1 aligns across 8 bases. Germline V gene sequence: CDR1 MDHEN, CDR2 SYDVKM. Germline trimming cut 1 base from V and 5 bases from J; bases unmatched to any gene: 9. This CDR3 spans 16 amino acids. The CDR3 bases are TGTGCCAGCAGTTTATTTTCGCAGGGGGCGGGTGAGACCCAGTACTTC. This sequence encodes CASSLFSQGAGETQYF.

The chain is built from TRBV19 and TRBJ2-2; TRBD1 matches 10 bases. This CDR3 is built from 16 residues. Per germline, CDR1 LNHDA and CDR2 SQIVND (reference sequence). J was trimmed by 4 bases and V by 5 bases; bases with no gene match: 7. Written as DNA, the CDR3 is TGTGCCAGTAGTTTTTCGGGGACAGGGGTCACCGGGGAGCTGTTTTTT. Amino acid sequence: CASSFSGTGVTGELFF.

About this clone itself: Its ends do not fully match the called genes, so a read error is possible. The CDR3 DNA sequence: TGTGCCACCAGCAGGGCAGGAAATCAGCTCCAGCATTTT. Protein sequence: CATSRAGNQLQHF. J is TRBJ1-5 and V is TRBV15; the D is unclear. CDR3 size: 13 residues. CDR1 is LNHNV and CDR2 is YYDKDF in the germline V gene (reference sequence). The whole variable domain, remainder taken from reference TRBV15 and TRBJ1-5, is DAMVIQNPRYQVTQFGKPVTLSCSQTLNHNVMYWYQQKSSQAPKLLFHYYDKDFNNEADTPDNFQSRRPNTSFCFLDIRSPGLGDTAMYLCATSRAGNQLQHFGDGTRLSIL.

This clone turned up a few times. The chain is built from TRBV5-1 and TRBJ1-3; D unresolved. V lost 5 bases, J lost 4 bases, and 10 bases lay in between. There are 13 residues in the CDR3. CDR1 is SGHRS, CDR2 YFSETQ, per germline. Written as DNA, the CDR3 is TGCGCCAGCAGTTCTGACTTAGGAAACACCATATATTTT. Translated, it gives CASSSDLGNTIYF.

V is TRBV7-2 and J is TRBJ2-2; 8 nucleotides line up with TRBD1. The CDR3 is 15 residues long. Germline CDR1 and CDR2: SGHTA and FQGNSA. V lost 4 bases and J lost 1; bases outside the gene matches: 2. The CDR3 loop is CASSYGTGNTGELFF. The CDR3 nucleotides are TGTGCCAGCAGCTATGGGACAGGGAACACCGGGGAGCTGTTTTTT.

With regard to this clone: Sequence at one end of the junction differs from germline and may be a read error. As DNA, the CDR3 is TGTGCTAGTGGTTTGGGACTAGCGGGAGGCGAGGTCTTC. It encodes CASGLGLAGGEVF. V usage is TRBV12-5 and J usage is TRBJ2-1; TRBD2 agrees at 13 bases. CDR1 is LGHNT, CDR2 FRNRAP, per germline. CDR3 length: 13 amino acids.

The CDR3, as DNA: TGTGCCAGTAGTAGGGGACTGCGCCCCACTGGCGAGCAGTACTTC. Protein sequence: CASSRGLRPTGEQYF. The V and J genes are TRBV19 and TRBJ2-7; D is perhaps TRBD2 (6 bases). There are 15 residues in the CDR3. V lost 4 bases and J lost 6, with 19 bases in between. Germline CDR1 and CDR2: LNHDA and SQIVND (reference sequence).

This clone has a single count. This chain joins TRBV6-5 and TRBJ2-7; 10 nucleotides line up with TRBD2. Trimming at V came to 8 bases and at J to 4 bases, leaving 5 bases not matched to a gene. The CDR3 length is 13 residues. Germline assignment: CDR1 MNHEY and CDR2 SVGAGI. The DNA for the CDR3 is TGTGCCAGCGGTTTAGCGGGAGGTTACGAGCAGTACTTC. Protein: CASGLAGGYEQYF.

The count of this clone is one. The CDR3 spells CASSQLRGGRLAGQLDQETQYF. In DNA, the CDR3 is TGTGCCAGCAGCCAACTAAGGGGGGGGAGACTAGCGGGACAACTAGACCAAGAGACCCAGTACTTC. V gene TRBV4-2 combines with J gene TRBJ2-5; TRBD2 aligns across 11 bases. The CDR3 consists of 22 residues. The germline V gene has CDR1 LGHNA and CDR2 YNFKEQ. Trimming at V came to 2 bases and at J to 0 bases, leaving 20 bases not matched to a gene.

The rearrangement links TRBV14 to TRBJ1-1, with a possible D match to TRBD1 (5 bases). Germline CDR1 reads SGHDN; CDR2 reads FVKESK. Trimming shortened V by 7 bases and J by 4 bases, and 13 bases separated the two germline ends. This CDR3 is 13 amino acids long. Written as DNA, the CDR3 is TGTGCCAGCACTTGGGGCCAGGGCACTGAAGCTTTCTTT. Protein sequence: CASTWGQGTEAFF.

The chain employs TRBV28 and TRBJ1-5; possibly TRBD1 for D (5 bases). The CDR3 consists of 17 residues. The germline V and J ends were trimmed by 4 bases and 4 bases, with 20 bases remaining between them. Germline values: CDR1 MDHEN, CDR2 SYDVKM. In nucleotides, the CDR3 is TGTGCCAGCAGTTCCTCCCTGAGGCAGGGTCGTAATCAGCCCCAGCATTTT. Encoded protein: CASSSSLRQGRNQPQHF.

The chain combines TRBV2 with TRBJ1-3; D might be TRBD1 (6 bases). V was shortened by 6 bases and J by 2 bases, with 14 bases between the two germline ends. The CDR3 is 15 amino acids. Germline V gene lookup returns CDR1 SNHLY and CDR2 FYNNEI. The CDR3 bases are TGTGCCAGCAGGGATACACAGGGAACTGGAAACACCATATATTTT. Amino acids: CASRDTQGTGNTIYF.

In this sample, this clone turned up a few times. The J gene is TRBJ2-1, the V gene TRBV4-3; D may be TRBD2 (6 bases). Germline-derived CDR1 and CDR2 are LGHNA and YSLEER. The ends were cut back, 0 bases at V and 15 bases at J, with 21 bases in the middle. The CDR3 totals 15 residues. The CDR3: CASSQDSTRRLGTFF. CDR3 DNA: TGCGCCAGCAGCCAAGATAGCACTAGGAGACTAGGGACGTTCTTC.

The V gene is TRBV6-5, the J gene TRBJ2-4; D is unresolved. The length of the CDR3 is 16 residues. Germline V gene sequence: CDR1 MNHEY, CDR2 SVGAGI. Trimming cost V 0 bases and J 0 bases, with 9 bases left between them. The chain's CDR3 is CASSYSQNLAKNIQYF. Written as DNA, the CDR3 is TGTGCCAGCAGTTACTCACAAAATCTAGCCAAAAACATTCAGTACTTC.

The chain links TRBV7-9 to TRBJ1-2; TRBD1 agrees at 12 bases. CDR3 length: 17 residues. Germline assignment: CDR1 SEHNR and CDR2 FQNEAQ (reference sequence). V was clipped by 6 bases and J by 4 bases; unmatched bases: 12. The DNA for the CDR3 is TGTGCCAGCAGACTCAATTCCGGGACAGGGGGCAGCTATGGCTACACCTTC. Translating gives CASRLNSGTGGSYGYTF.

This chain uses TRBV6-1 with TRBJ1-2; 7 bases are shared with TRBD1. The CDR3 length is 13 residues. CDR1 is MNHNS and CDR2 is SASEGT in the germline V gene. Unmatched junction bases numbered 2, after V lost 3 bases and J lost 4 bases. CDR3 DNA: TGTGCCAGCAGTGAGACAGGGACCTATGGCTACACCTTC. Its translation is CASSETGTYGYTF.

The genes are TRBV28 and TRBJ2-1; a possible D gene is TRBD2 (6 bases). CDR1 is MDHEN and CDR2 is SYDVKM in the germline V gene. CDR3 length equals 14 residues. Trimming stripped 5 bases from V and 6 bases from J, with 14 bases between. In DNA form, the CDR3 reads TGTGCCAGCAGTGGGGGACTCCGGAGCAATGAGCAGTTCTTC. This encodes CASSGGLRSNEQFF.

The V call is TRBV2, the J call TRBJ2-7; 8 nucleotides match TRBD1. V lost 5 bases to trimming and J lost 7 bases; unmatched junction nucleotides: 16. The CDR3 sequence is 16 residues long. Germline V gene lookup returns CDR1 SNHLY and CDR2 FYNNEI. The CDR3 bases are TGTGCCAGCAGTATCCCCGGGACAGGTTTTCAGGGTGAGCAGTACTTC. Translation gives CASSIPGTGFQGEQYF.